This T cell receptor (beta chain) was sequenced during a study of human T cells and chemical hapten exposure. Germline lookup yields CDR1 SEHNR and CDR2 FQNEAQ (reference sequence). There are 15 residues in the CDR3. V lost 7 bases to trimming and J lost 0 bases, with 13 bases between them. This clonotype was counted ten times or more. TCRdb redid the calling of the RACE reads with MiXCR, one entry per CDR3 protein. This sample has over 100,000 distinct CDR3 sequences, with more than 7.5% found just once. The sample's time point: healthy volunteer bleed at 2 weeks. Before extraction, the whole blood was not fractionated, and total RNA was taken from it.

The rearrangement uses TRBV7-9 and TRBJ1-5; D not certain. The source material was whole blood. This sequence originates from a male donor in good health. Some clones in this sample may be carry-over from other donors' samples. DNA for the CDR3: TGTGCCAGCACCTTTAGTAGCGGTAGCAATCAGCCCCAGCATTTT. Protein: CASTFSSGSNQPQHF.